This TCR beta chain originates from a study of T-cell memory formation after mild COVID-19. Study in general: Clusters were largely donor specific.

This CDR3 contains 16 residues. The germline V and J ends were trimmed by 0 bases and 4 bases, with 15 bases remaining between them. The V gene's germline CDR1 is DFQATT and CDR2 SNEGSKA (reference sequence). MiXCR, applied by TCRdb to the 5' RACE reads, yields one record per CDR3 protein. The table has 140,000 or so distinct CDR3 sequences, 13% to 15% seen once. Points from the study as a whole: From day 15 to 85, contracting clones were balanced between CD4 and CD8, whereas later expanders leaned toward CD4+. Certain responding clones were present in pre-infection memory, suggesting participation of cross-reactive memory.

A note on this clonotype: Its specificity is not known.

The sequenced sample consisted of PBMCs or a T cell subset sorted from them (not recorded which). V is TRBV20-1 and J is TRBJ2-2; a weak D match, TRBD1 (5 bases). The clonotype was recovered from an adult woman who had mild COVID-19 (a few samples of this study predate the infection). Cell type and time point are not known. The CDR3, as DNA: TGCAGTGCTAGAGATCCTATCAGGACAAGCACCGGGGAGCTGTTTTTT. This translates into CSARDPIRTSTGELFF.